This T cell receptor beta chain emerged from a study of response to subunit inactivated influenza vaccine. Germline V gives CDR1 DFQATT, CDR2 SNEGSKA (reference sequence). The CDR3 consists of 16 residues. Trimming left V 3 bases short and J 8 bases short, with 20 bases between. One entry per CDR3 protein results from TCRdb running MiXCR on the RT-PCR reads. This sample has approximately 500,000 distinct CDR3 sequences, with 12% to 15% found just once. This clonotype was seen a handful of times. The TCR originated in a man between 50 and 59 years old who received an inactivated influenza vaccine. The sample consisted of PBMCs from blood, taken about 13 days after vaccination. V is TRBV20-1 and J is TRBJ1-6, with D perhaps TRBD1 (6 bases). CDR3 residues: CSASNAERQADSPLHF. The CDR3 DNA is TGCAGTGCTAGTAACGCAGAACGACAGGCCGATTCACCCCTCCACTTT.